Shown below are 12 T cell receptor beta chains from a single sample sequenced in a study of T cell repertoires in cytomegalovirus infection. TCRdb fed the reads into MiXCR, producing one record per CDR3 protein. Of about 360,000 distinct CDR3 sequences detected, about a sixth appear once; the ten largest clones hold less than 9.5%. Sequenced input: PBMCs. Source of these receptors: a human donor in good health (CMV status not recorded). Some clones in this sample may be carry-over from other donors' samples.

Ten or more counts support this clonotype. This sequence joins TRBV4-1 and TRBJ2-1; D is possibly TRBD1 or TRBD2 (6 bases each). CDR3 length: 17 amino acids. The germline V gene encodes CDR1 MGHRA and CDR2 YSYEKL. V lost 1 base and J lost 0, with 13 bases in between. Here the CDR3 DNA reads TGCGCCAGCAGCCAAGTCCTACGGGGGCCCTCCTACAATGAGCAGTTCTTC. Encoded protein: CASSQVLRGPSYNEQFF.

The chain joins TRBV18 to TRBJ2-7, with a weak D call TRBD2 (5 bases). Trimming removed 4 bases from V and 4 bases from J, with 17 bases in between. CDR1 is KGHSH, CDR2 LQKENI, per germline. The CDR3 totals 15 residues. As DNA, the CDR3 is TGTGCCAGCTCACACCGGGAAGCGTCGAGGTACGAGCAGTACTTC. It is translated as CASSHREASRYEQYF.

This clonotype has at least ten counts. V is TRBV7-2 and J is TRBJ2-5, with D possibly TRBD2 on 6 matching bases. The CDR3 length is 15 residues. Germline CDR1 SGHTA, CDR2 FQGNSA. Trimming took 1 base from V and 4 from J, leaving 13 bases between them. CDR3 loop: CASSLVGGPGETQYF. The CDR3 DNA reads as TGTGCCAGCAGCTTAGTTGGAGGGCCGGGAGAGACCCAGTACTTC.

This clonotype was detected ten times or more. The CDR3 coding sequence is TGTGCCAGCAGCTCCCCGGCGGGGGGCTCATACAATGAGCAGTTCTTC. Translating gives CASSSPAGGSYNEQFF. V usage is TRBV5-4 and J usage is TRBJ2-1; 8 bases are shared with TRBD2. The junction had 9 bases not matched to a gene; V was cut back by 3 bases and J by 4 bases. Looked up from germline, CDR1 is SGHNT and CDR2 is YYREEE (reference sequence). This CDR3 region has 16 residues.

CDR3 DNA: TGTGCCAGCAGCCCCCTGGGCTCAAGGGGGGGCGGAGGGTATGAAAAACTGTTTTTT. Translation: CASSPLGSRGGGGYEKLFF. The chain uses TRBV11-2 and TRBJ1-4, with a possible D match to TRBD1 (6 bases). CDR1 is SGHAT and CDR2 is FQNNGV in the germline V gene. The V end was cut by 5 bases, the J end by 6 bases, with 28 bases between. The CDR3 consists of 19 residues. The variable domain in full, with the rest retrieved from reference TRBV11-2 and TRBJ1-4, is EAGVAQSPRYKIIEKRQSVAFWCNPISGHATLYWYQQILGQGPKLLIQFQNNGVVDDSQLPKDRFSAERLKGVDSTLKIQPAKLEDSAVYLCASSPLGSRGGGGYEKLFFGSGTQLSVL.

This clonotype was recorded a few times. The chain links TRBV20-1 to TRBJ2-5; a weak D match, TRBD2 (5 bases). Trimming shortened V by 3 bases and J by 3 bases, and 11 bases separated the two germline ends. The CDR3 loop spans 13 amino acids. Germline CDR1 reads DFQATT; CDR2 reads SNEGSKA (reference sequence). The CDR3 coding sequence is TGCAGTGCTAGGGTAGCGATAGAAGAGACCCAGTACTTC. Its translation: CSARVAIEETQYF.

The V gene is TRBV11-2, the J gene TRBJ1-2; TRBD1 matches at 11 bases. The CDR3 is 16 amino acids. Germline V gives CDR1 SGHAT, CDR2 FQNNGV. Trimming cost V 5 bases and J 7 bases; bases outside gene matches: 12. The CDR3 DNA reads as TGTGCCAGCAGCCCACACTTATCGGACAGGGGGCTTGGCTACACCTTC. It is translated as CASSPHLSDRGLGYTF.

About this clonotype: With a much larger clone just one base away, this may be a read error. The chain joins TRBV7-2 to TRBJ1-1; a weak D match, TRBD1 (5 bases). The CDR3 is 13 residues long. Germline loops: CDR1 SGHTA, CDR2 FQGNSA. CDR3 residues: CASSLVGVTVAFF. For the CDR3, the DNA is TGTGCCAGCAGCTTAGTAGGGGTCACTGTAGCTTTCTTT.

This clonotype was found many times. As DNA, the CDR3 is TGTGCCAGCAGCTTCGTACGAGAGCAGTACTTC. Its protein is CASSFVREQYF. The chain employs TRBV7-2 and TRBJ2-7, with D unresolved. Trimming took 3 bases from V and 7 from J, leaving 7 bases between them. CDR3 length: 11 amino acids. The germline gives CDR1 SGHTA, CDR2 FQGNSA.

The V call is TRBV11-2, the J call TRBJ1-2; D remains unclear. The CDR3 has 14 residues. V lost 6 bases, J lost 2 bases, and 13 bases lay in between. From germline, CDR1 is SGHAT and CDR2 FQNNGV. The DNA of the CDR3 is TGTGCCAGCAGGCCTTTAATCCGCAACTATGGCTACACCTTC. As protein: CASRPLIRNYGYTF. The complete variable domain, with remaining parts taken from reference TRBV11-2 and TRBJ1-2, reads EAGVAQSPRYKIIEKRQSVAFWCNPISGHATLYWYQQILGQGPKLLIQFQNNGVVDDSQLPKDRFSAERLKGVDSTLKIQPAKLEDSAVYLCASRPLIRNYGYTFGSGTRLTVV.

This clonotype was picked up many times. The chain links TRBV7-2 to TRBJ2-2; D unclear. V lost 3 bases and J lost 4, with 6 bases in between. The CDR3 runs to 13 residues. Germline V lookup: CDR1 SGHTA, CDR2 FQGNSA. The CDR3 is CASSFLSTGELFF. DNA for the CDR3: TGTGCCAGCAGCTTTTTGAGCACCGGGGAGCTGTTTTTT. Filled out from reference TRBV7-2 and TRBJ2-2, the complete variable domain reads GAGVSQSPSNKVTEKGKDVELRCDPISGHTALYWYRQSLGQGLEFLIYFQGNSAPDKSGLPSDRFSAERTGGSVSTLTIQRTQQEDSAVYLCASSFLSTGELFFGEGSRLTVL.

This clonotype has only a few counts. The CDR3 DNA reads TGCGCCAGCAGCCTAACGGCGGGGCGAAACTATGGCTACACCTTC. Translating gives CASSLTAGRNYGYTF. V gene TRBV4-1 combines with J gene TRBJ1-2; D perhaps matches TRBD1 (5 bases). V lost 4 bases and J 2 bases, leaving 14 bases between the germline ends. This CDR3 is 15 amino acids long. CDR1 is MGHRA and CDR2 is YSYEKL in the germline V gene.